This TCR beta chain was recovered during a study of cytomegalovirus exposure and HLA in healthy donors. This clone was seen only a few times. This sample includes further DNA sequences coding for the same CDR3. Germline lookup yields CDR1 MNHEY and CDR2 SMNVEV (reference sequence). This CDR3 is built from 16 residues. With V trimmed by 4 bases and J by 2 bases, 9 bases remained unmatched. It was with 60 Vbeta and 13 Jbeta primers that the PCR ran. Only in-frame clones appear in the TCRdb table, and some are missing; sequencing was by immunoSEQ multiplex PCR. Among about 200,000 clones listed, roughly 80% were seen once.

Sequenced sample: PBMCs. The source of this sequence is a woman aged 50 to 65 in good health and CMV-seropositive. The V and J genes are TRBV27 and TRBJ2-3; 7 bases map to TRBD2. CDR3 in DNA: TGTGCCAGCAGTTCCCTTCAAAGCGGGACCACAGATACGCAGTATTTT. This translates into CASSSLQSGTTDTQYF.